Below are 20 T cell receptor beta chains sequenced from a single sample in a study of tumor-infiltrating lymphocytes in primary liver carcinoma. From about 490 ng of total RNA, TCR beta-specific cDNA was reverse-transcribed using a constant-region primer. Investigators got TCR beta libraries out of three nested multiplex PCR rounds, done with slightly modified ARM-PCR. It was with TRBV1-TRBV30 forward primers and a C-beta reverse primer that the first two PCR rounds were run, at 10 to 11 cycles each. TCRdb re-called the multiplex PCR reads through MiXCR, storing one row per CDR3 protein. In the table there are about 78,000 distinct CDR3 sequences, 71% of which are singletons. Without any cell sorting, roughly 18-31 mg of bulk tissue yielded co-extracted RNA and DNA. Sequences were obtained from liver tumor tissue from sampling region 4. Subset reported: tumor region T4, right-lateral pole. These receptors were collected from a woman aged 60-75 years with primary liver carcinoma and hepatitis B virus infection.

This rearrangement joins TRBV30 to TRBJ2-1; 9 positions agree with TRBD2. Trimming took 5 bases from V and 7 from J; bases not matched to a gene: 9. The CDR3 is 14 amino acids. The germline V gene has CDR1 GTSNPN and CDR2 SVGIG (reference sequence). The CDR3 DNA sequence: TGTGCCTGGGAACCGGGACTAGCTACAAATGAGCAGTTCTTC. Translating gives CAWEPGLATNEQFF.

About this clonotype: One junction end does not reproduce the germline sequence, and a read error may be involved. The CDR3 nucleotides are TGTGTCAGCTGCTTTAGGCAACGTGCGGGAGAGTCTCACTTT. As protein: CVSCFRQRAGESHF. The V call is TRBV11-1, the J call TRBJ2-3, with 7 bases identical to TRBD2. The length of the CDR3 is 14 residues. CDR1 and CDR2 from the germline V gene are SGHAT and FQDESV (reference sequence).

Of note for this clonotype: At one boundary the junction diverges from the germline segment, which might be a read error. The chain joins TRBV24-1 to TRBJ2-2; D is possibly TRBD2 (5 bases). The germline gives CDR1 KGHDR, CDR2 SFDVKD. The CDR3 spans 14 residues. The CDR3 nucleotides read TGTGGCACCAGACCGAGAGGGCTGACCGGGGAACTGTTTTTT. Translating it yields CGTRPRGLTGELFF.

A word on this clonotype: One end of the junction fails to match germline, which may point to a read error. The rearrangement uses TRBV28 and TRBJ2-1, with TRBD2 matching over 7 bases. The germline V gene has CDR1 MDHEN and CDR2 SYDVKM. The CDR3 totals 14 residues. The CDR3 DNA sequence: TGTGCCGGCAGTTTGGCGGGAGTATACAAGGAGCAGTTCTTC. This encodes CAGSLAGVYKEQFF.

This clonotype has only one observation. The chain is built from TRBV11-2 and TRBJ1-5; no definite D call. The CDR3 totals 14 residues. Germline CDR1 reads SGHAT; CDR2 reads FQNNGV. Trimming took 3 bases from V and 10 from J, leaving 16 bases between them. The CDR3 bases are TGTGCCAGCAGCTTCACATGGAATGGTCAACCCCAGCATTTT. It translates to CASSFTWNGQPQHF.

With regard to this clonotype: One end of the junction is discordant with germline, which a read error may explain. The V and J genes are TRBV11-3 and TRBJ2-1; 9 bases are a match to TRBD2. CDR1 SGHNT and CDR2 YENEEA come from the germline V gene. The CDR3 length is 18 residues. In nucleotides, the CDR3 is TGTGTCAGCAGCTTAGGTCAAGGCGGGAGGGTCAGCTACAATGAGCAGTTCTTC. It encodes CVSSLGQGGRVSYNEQFF. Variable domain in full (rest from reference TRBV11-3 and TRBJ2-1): EAGVVQSPRYKIIEKKQPVAFWCNPISGHNTLYWYLQNLGQGPELLIRYENEEAVDDSQLPKDRFSAERLKGVDSTLKIQPAELGDSAVYLCVSSLGQGGRVSYNEQFFGPGTRLTVL.

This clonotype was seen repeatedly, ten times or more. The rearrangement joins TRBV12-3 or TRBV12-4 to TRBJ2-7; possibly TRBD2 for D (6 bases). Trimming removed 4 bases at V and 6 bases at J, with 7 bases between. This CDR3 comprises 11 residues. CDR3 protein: CASSSGGEQYF. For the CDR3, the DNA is TGTGCCAGCAGTTCCGGGGGCGAGCAGTACTTC.

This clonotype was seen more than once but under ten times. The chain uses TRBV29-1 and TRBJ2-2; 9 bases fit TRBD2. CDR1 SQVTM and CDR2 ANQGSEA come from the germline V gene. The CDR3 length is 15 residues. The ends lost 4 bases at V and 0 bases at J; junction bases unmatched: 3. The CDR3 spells CSVGTSAANTGELFF. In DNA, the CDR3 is TGCAGCGTTGGGACTAGCGCGGCGAACACCGGGGAGCTGTTTTTT.

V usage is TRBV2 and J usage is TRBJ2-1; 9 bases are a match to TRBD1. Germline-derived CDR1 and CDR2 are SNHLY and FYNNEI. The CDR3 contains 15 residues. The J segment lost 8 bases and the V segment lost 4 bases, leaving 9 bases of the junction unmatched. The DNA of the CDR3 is TGTGCCAGCAGTGGGGGGGACAGGGTACTGGATGAGCAGTTCTTC. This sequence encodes CASSGGDRVLDEQFF. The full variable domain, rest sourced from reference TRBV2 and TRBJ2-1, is EPEVTQTPSHQVTQMGQEVILRCVPISNHLYFYWYRQILGQKVEFLVSFYNNEISEKSEIFDDQFSVERPDGSNFTLKIRSTKLEDSAMYFCASSGGDRVLDEQFFGPGTRLTVL.

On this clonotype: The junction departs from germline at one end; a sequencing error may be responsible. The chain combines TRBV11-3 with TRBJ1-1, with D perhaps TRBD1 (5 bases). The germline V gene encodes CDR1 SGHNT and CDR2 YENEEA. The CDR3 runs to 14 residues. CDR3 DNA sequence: TGTGCCAGCAACTTCAGGGCAGTGAACACTGAAGCTTTCTTC. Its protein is CASNFRAVNTEAFF.

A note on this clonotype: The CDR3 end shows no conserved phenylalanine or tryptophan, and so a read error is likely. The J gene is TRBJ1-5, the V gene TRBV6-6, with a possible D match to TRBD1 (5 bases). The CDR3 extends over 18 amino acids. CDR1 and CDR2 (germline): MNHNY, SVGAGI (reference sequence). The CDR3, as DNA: TGTGCCAGCGGTTACTCGCCGGAACTCGGGGGGATCAATCACCCCCAGCATCTT. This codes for CASGYSPELGGINHPQHL.

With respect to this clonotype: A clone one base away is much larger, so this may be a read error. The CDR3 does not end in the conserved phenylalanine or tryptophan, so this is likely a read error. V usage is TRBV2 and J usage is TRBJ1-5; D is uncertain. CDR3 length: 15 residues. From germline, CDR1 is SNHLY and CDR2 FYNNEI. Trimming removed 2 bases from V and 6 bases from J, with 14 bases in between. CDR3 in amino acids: CASSERADSGQPQHL. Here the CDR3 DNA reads TGTGCCAGCAGTGAACGGGCGGACTCGGGTCAGCCCCAGCATTTA.

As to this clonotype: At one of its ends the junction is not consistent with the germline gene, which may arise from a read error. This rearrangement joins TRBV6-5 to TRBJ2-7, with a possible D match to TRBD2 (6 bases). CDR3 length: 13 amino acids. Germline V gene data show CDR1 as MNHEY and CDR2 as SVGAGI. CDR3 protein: CASSRPHGSEHYF. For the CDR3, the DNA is TGTGCCAGCAGCCGCCCTCACGGGAGCGAGCACTACTTC.

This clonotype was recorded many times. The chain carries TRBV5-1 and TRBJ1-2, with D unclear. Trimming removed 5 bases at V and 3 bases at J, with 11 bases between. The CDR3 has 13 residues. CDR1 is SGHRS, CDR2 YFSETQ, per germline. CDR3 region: CASSLAGDYGYTF. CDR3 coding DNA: TGCGCCAGCAGTCTGGCCGGTGACTATGGCTACACCTTC.

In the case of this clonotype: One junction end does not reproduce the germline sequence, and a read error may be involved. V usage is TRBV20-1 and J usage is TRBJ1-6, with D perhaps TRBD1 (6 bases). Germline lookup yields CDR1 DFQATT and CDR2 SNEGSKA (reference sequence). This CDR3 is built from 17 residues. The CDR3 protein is CSVRDPGGRGVDSPLHF. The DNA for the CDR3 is TGCAGTGTTAGAGATCCGGGGGGGCGGGGGGTTGATTCACCCCTCCACTTT.

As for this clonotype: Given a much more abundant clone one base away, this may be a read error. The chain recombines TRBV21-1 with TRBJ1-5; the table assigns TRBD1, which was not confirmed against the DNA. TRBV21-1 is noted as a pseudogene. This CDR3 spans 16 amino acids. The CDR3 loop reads CASTHRTGFGNQPRHF. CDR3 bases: TGTGCCAGCACCCACCGGACAGGGTTTGGCAATCAGCCCCGGCATTTT.

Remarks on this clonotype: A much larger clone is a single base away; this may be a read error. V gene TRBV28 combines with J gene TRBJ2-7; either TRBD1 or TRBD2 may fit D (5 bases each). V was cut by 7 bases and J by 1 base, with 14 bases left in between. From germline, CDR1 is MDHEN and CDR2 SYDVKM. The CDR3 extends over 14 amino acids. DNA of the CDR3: TGTGCCAGCAACAGACGGGGCTTATCCTACGAGCAGTACTTC. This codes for CASNRRGLSYEQYF. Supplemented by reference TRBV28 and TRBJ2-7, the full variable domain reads DVKVTQSSRYLVKRTGEKVFLECVQDMDHENMFWYRQDPGLGLRLIYFSYDVKMKEKGDIPEGYSVSREKKERFSLILESASTNQTSMYLCASNRRGLSYEQYFGPGTRLTVT.

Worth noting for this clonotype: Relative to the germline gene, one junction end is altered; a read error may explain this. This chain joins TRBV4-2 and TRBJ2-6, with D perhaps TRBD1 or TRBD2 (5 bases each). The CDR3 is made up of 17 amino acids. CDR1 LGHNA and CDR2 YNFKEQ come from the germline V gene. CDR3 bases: TGTGCCAGCAGCCCAAGGGGACCCGGCTCTGGAGCCAACGTCCGGACTTTC. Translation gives CASSPRGPGSGANVRTF.

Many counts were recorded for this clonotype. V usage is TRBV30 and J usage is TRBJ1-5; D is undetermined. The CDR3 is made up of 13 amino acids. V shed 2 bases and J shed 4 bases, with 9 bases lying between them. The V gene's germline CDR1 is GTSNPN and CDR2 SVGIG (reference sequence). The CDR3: CAWSRSGNQPQHF. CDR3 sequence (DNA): TGTGCCTGGAGTCGGTCCGGAAATCAGCCCCAGCATTTT. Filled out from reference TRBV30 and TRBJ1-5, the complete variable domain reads SQTIHQWPATLVQPVGSPLSLECTVEGTSNPNLYWYRQAAGRGLQLLFYSVGIGQISSEVPQNLSASRPQDRQFILSSKKLLLSDSGFYLCAWSRSGNQPQHFGDGTRLSIL.

This chain's CDR3 is CAGGIPLGVDDTQYF. The DNA of the CDR3 is TGTGCCGGCGGCATCCCCTTAGGGGTCGATGATACGCAGTATTTT. The chain couples TRBV7-9 to TRBJ2-3; D is possibly TRBD1 (5 bases). The V end was cut by 11 bases, the J end by 6 bases, with 24 bases between. Per germline, CDR1 SEHNR and CDR2 FQNEAQ (reference sequence). CDR3 length: 15 residues.